Detailed here is one TCR beta chain. Per the original methods: The assay estimated nucleated cells by amplifying reference gene primers. Clones were sequenced by immunoSEQ multiplex PCR, and TCRdb holds only the in-frame ones, with some missing. The DNA gave D and trimming, while V, J and clone size come from that table. The sample lists roughly 32,000 clones, roughly 91% seen once, with around 15% in the top ten. The germline gives CDR1 MDHEN, CDR2 SYDVKM. Trimming pared 6 bases from V and 4 bases from J, leaving 16 bases between. The CDR3 is made up of 14 amino acids. This record belongs to a study of blood T cell repertoires in COVID-19. At the level of the study: In each case, the material was cDNA or gDNA derived from T cells, B-cell-depleted T cells, or PBMCs.

Material for sequencing was peripheral blood. The chain recombines TRBV28 with TRBJ2-7; D is unresolved. This TCR derives from a man aged 55 to 69 with active COVID-19. The CDR3 spells CASRPEAEFYEQYF. The CDR3 nucleotides are TGTGCCAGCAGACCCGAGGCCGAATTTTACGAGCAGTACTTC.